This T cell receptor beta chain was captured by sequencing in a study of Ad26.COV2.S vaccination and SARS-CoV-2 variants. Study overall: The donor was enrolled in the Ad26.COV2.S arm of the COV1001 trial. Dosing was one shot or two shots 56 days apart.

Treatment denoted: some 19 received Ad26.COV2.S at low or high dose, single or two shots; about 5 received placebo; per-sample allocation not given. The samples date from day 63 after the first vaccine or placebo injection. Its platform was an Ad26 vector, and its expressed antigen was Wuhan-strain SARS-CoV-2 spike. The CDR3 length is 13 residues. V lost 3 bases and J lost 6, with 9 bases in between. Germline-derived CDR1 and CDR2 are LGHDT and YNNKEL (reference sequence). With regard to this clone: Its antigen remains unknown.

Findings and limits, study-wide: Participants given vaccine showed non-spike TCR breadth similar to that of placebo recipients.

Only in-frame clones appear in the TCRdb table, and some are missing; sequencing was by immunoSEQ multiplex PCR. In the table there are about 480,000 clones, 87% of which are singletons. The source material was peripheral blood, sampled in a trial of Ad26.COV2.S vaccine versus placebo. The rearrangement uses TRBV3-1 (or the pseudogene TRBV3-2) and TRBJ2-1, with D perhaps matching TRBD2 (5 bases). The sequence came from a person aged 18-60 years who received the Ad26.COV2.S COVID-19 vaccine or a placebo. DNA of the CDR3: TGTGCCAGCAGCCACGGACTCTCCAATGAGCAGTTCTTC. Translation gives CASSHGLSNEQFF.